The text below deals with one T cell receptor beta chain. No antigen is known for it. This specimen comes from a study of tumor-infiltrating lymphocytes in primary liver carcinoma. Study-wide background: Tumors, staged T1-T3 N0M0, spanned roughly 4 to 10 cm.

Germline DNA was also extracted, and blood RNA derived from unsorted whole blood. From roughly 0.5 ug total RNA, TCR beta cDNA was generated with a primer in the constant region. A slightly modified ARM-PCR protocol with three nested multiplex PCR rounds produced these TCR beta libraries. Investigators reported that the first two PCR rounds, at 10 to 11 cycles each, used TRBV1-TRBV30 forward primers with a C-beta reverse primer. TCRdb reanalysed the multiplex PCR reads using MiXCR and keeps one entry per CDR3 protein. In the table there are approximately 300,000 distinct CDR3 sequences, 65% of which are singletons. The CDR3 is 13 amino acids. The V end lost 1 base, the J end lost 6 bases, and 10 bases lay between the germline ends. In germline, CDR1 is SGHTA, CDR2 FQGNSA. Study-wide results and limits: Samples were bulk unsorted, so CD4+ and CD8+ repertoires were not compared. With p = 0.039, the top-250-clone fraction in tumors significantly exceeded that in blood.

Sequencing input: peripheral blood. The sequence was obtained from a man aged 35 to 55 with primary liver carcinoma and hepatitis B virus infection. The chain uses TRBV7-2 and TRBJ2-7; no clear D gene. The CDR3 loop reads CASSLVAPVEQYF. The CDR3, as DNA: TGTGCCAGCAGCTTAGTAGCTCCAGTCGAGCAGTACTTC.